The sample holds many counts of the clone carrying this T cell receptor beta chain. This sample stems from a study of metastatic and nonmetastatic thyroid tumors. TCRdb re-called clones from the PCR reads using MiXCR. The sample consists of 55,000 to 75,000 clones, around 18% of them appearing once. Germline V gene lookup returns CDR1 DFQATT and CDR2 SNEGSKA (reference sequence). V lost 6 bases, J lost 3 bases, and 2 bases lay in between. This CDR3 has 9 amino acids. There were no patients who had received any treatment before thyroid surgery. The V call is TRBV20-1, the J call TRBJ2-5; no clear D. Sequenced: blood. The TCR comes from a female donor with papillary thyroid cancer or a benign thyroid nodule (not recorded which). Some clones in this sample may be carry-over from other donors' samples. The CDR3 here is CSAEETQYF. The CDR3 coding sequence is TGCAGTGCCGAAGAGACCCAGTACTTC.